Listed below are T cell receptor beta chains from one sample, sequenced in a study of T cell responses to AZD1222 COVID-19 vaccine. Generated by immunoSEQ multiplex PCR, the TCRdb table keeps only in-frame clones and is missing some. The table has 160,000 or so clones, 90% seen once. The sequencing used peripheral blood, collected on day 0 of AZD1222 vaccination. The receptors come from an adult in good health. CDR3s include the opening cysteine and the closing phenylalanine or tryptophan. Fields, in order: D gene, J gene, V gene, clone size, CDR3 protein, CDR3 DNA. The D gene is left open where the match is weak. Part of the rows lack a size; the others show once, few, many or a class for expanded clones.

>-|TRBJ2-7|TRBV5-6|-
CASSPPGLRGITYEQYF
TGTGCCAGCAGCCCCCCGGGCCTCCGGGGGATTACCTACGAGCAGTACTTC
>-|TRBJ1-1|TRBV6-6|-
CASGHGTGGTEAFF
TGTGCCAGCGGACACGGGACGGGGGGCACTGAAGCTTTCTTT
>-|TRBJ1-2|TRBV6-2/TRBV6-3|-
CASSTGFGYTF
TGTGCCAGCAGTACAGGGTTCGGCTACACCTTC
>-|TRBJ2-2|TRBV6-2/TRBV6-3|once
CASSSYRDSNTGELFF
TGTGCCAGCAGTAGCTACAGGGATTCGAACACCGGGGAGCTGTTTTTT
>TRBD2|TRBJ2-7|TRBV4-1|-
CASSQDPARLAGGYEQYF
TGCGCCAGCAGCCAAGATCCGGCACGACTAGCGGGAGGATACGAGCAGTACTTC
>-|TRBJ2-1|TRBV6-5|-
CASSYGGSTIYNEQFF
TGTGCCAGCAGTTACGGTGGTAGCACAATATACAATGAGCAGTTCTTC
>TRBD2|TRBJ2-1|TRBV5-1|-
CASSAGTSGRSHNEQFF
TGCGCCAGCAGCGCCGGGACTAGCGGGAGGAGCCACAATGAGCAGTTCTTC
>-|TRBJ2-2|TRBV10-1|once
CASLYTGELFF
TGCGCCAGTCTGTACACCGGGGAGCTGTTTTTT
>-|TRBJ2-7|TRBV28|-
CASSLWVAQATYEQYF
TGTGCCAGCAGTTTATGGGTAGCCCAGGCGACCTACGAGCAGTACTTC
>TRBD1|TRBJ1-2|TRBV19|-
CASSMGTGRVYGYTF
TGTGCCAGTAGTATGGGGACAGGCAGGGTCTATGGCTACACCTTC
>-|TRBJ1-2|TRBV2|-
CASSELRSSNYGYTF
TGTGCCAGCAGTGAACTACGGTCCTCTAACTATGGCTACACCTTC